Listed below are T cell receptor beta chains from one sample, sequenced in a study of T cells in Graves' hyperthyroidism and ophthalmopathy. TCRdb called the multiplex PCR reads again in MiXCR, with one record for every CDR3 protein. The sample yields hundreds of thousands of distinct CDR3 sequences, about 17% seen once. Sample: blood. The receptors were gathered from a woman aged 30 to 39 with Graves' hyperthyroidism. Both conserved end residues are part of each CDR3.

j_gene,v_gene,CDR3aa
TRBJ1-2,TRBV30,CAWLEGYNYGYTF
TRBJ2-7,TRBV27,CASSRSGPWGHYEQYF
TRBJ2-5,TRBV12-3/TRBV12-4,CASSSMVETQYF
TRBJ1-1,TRBV27,CASSPGGVENTEAFF
TRBJ2-7,TRBV4-3,CASSQDSAPLYEQYF
TRBJ1-1,TRBV20-1,CSAGRDTEAFF
TRBJ2-7,TRBV7-2,CASSLLTSGREQYF
TRBJ1-2,TRBV20-1,CSARGEGVNYGYTF
TRBJ1-1,TRBV10-3,CAISEGTSAEAFF
TRBJ2-3,TRBV12-3/TRBV12-4,CASSLEVEDTQYF
TRBJ2-4,TRBV28,CASSLSIQNIQYF
TRBJ2-7,TRBV19,CASSTLGQGYEQYF
TRBJ2-4,TRBV7-2,CASSLRGGASGRWDIQYF
TRBJ1-1,TRBV10-2,CASRQGEAFF
TRBJ2-6,TRBV2,CASKTETAGANVLTF
TRBJ2-7,TRBV18,CASSPLFGRDSYEQYF
TRBJ2-1,TRBV7-2,CASSPRPNEQFF
TRBJ1-5,TRBV28,CASSLTGTVGYQPQHF